This TCR beta chain was identified during a study of blood T cell repertoires in COVID-19 (dated by TCRdb to 2019 to 2021). In terms of the full investigation: Collaborator samples came from the United States, Italy and Spain and covered acute and convalescent phases of COVID-19. The material from the prospective study consisted of cDNA or gDNA derived from T cells, B-cell-depleted T cells, or PBMCs. Deeply sampled blood TCRbeta repertoires from subjects exposed to, actively infected with, or recovered from COVID-19 were included in the dataset. A freely available public database, intended as a resource for researchers studying the immune response to SARS-CoV-2, is where the repertoires were released. Samples came from the ongoing ImmuneRACE study (first 160 participants) plus 1,254 subjects from 6 global collaborators. A de-identified subject ID, COVID-19 status, age in years and sex were almost always included in the sample metadata. Where HLA class I and class II types were available, the types were taken from metadata supplied by the sample provider, not from assay-based typing. The paper's findings and limits, for the study overall: The amount of clinical and demographic metadata varied by source and participant and was provided uncurated.

Enrolling through a virtual design, the prospective study's participants ranged in age from roughly 18 to 90 years and lived across some 22 United States geographic areas. In the prospective study, cohorts were assigned on the basis of participant-reported clinical history obtained from a screening survey and a study questionnaire. A participant counted as exposed if, within 2 weeks of entering the study, that participant had been in contact with someone who had a PCR-confirmed or clinician-diagnosed COVID-19 case. In the prospective study, whole blood, serum and a nasopharyngeal or oropharyngeal swab were collected from each participant by mobile phlebotomists. Participants in the prospective study had the option to provide additional blood draws and questionnaires over an approximately 2-month period. Blood samples from the prospective study were shipped frozen or at room temperature prior to DNA extraction.

Of note for this clone: What antigen it recognizes has not been identified. No base quality information exists; no much larger clone differs at one position.

The immunoSEQ Assay, a bias-controlled multiplex PCR, was used to amplify TCRbeta CDR3 regions from genomic DNA. In the paper's pipeline: The number of nucleated cells in each sample was estimated by amplification of reference gene primers within the assay. Sequence reads were collapsed and filtered to measure the absolute abundance of every unique TCRbeta CDR3 rearrangement. Productive Simpson clonality was computed per sample as the square root of Simpson's diversity index over productive rearrangements. Here the immuneACCESS table is served through TCRdb, limited to in-frame sequences with V and J called. Missing clones are a known gap in these copies; in checked studies unresolved V genes cover under half, and the rest lacks a known reason. V and J calls and clone size are copied from that table; D and trimming were computed from the DNA. The sample table records a few hundred thousand clones; approximately 89% of these occur just once. Of the sample, 2.9% is held by the ten largest clones.

V is cut by 0 bases and J by 4 bases, and the space between the germline ends is 7 bases. The CDR3 sequence holds 15 residues, the cysteine and phenylalanine included. Kept here is only the CDR3 DNA, which spans 45 bases and is read in frame from base 1. Per the germline V gene, MGHRA is the CDR1 and YSYEKL is the CDR2. The sequencing sample was made of PBMCs or T cells enriched from blood (not recorded which). The TCR originated in a woman aged 45-59 years who had been exposed to COVID-19. The chain joins TRBV4-1 to TRBJ1-6; no D gene can be assigned with confidence. The CDR3 in this case is CASSQEPRYNSPLHF. The base sequence is TGCGCCAGCAGCCAAGAACCCAGGTATAATTCACCCCTCCACTTT.